These 32 T cell receptor beta chains share one sample of origin, sequenced in a study of T-cell memory formation after mild COVID-19 (dated by TCRdb to the early 2020s). Libraries were built with 5' RACE. Sequencing used an Illumina NovaSeq 6000. TCRdb trimmed the raw reads at Q25, called clones with MiXCR and kept productive beta chains. CDR3 protein sequences are deduplicated, and each keeps its most common genes and DNA. Recorded for this sample are 270,000 or so distinct CDR3 sequences; 16% of them occurred a single time. Around 21% of the sample is held by the ten biggest clonotypes. The sample was PBMCs or a T cell subset sorted from them (not recorded which). These receptors were obtained from a man aged 18 to 35 who had mild COVID-19 (a few samples of this study predate the infection). The sample titles of this study are shuffled in the database, so cell type and time point are left out; the donor was told from shared clones.

In nucleotides, the CDR3 is TGTGCCAGCAGTTACGGGAGCGGTACAGATACGCAGTATTTT. Protein product: CASSYGSGTDTQYF. The genes are TRBV6-5 and TRBJ2-3; a possible D gene is TRBD2 (5 bases). CDR3 length equals 14 residues. Trimming cost V 2 bases and J 3 bases, with 9 bases left between them. Per the germline V gene, CDR1 is MNHEY and CDR2 is SVGAGI.

This clonotype was counted between two and nine times. The CDR3 loop is CATSDLHAGSAGELFF. The CDR3 coding sequence is TGTGCCACCAGTGATTTGCACGCAGGGAGCGCCGGGGAGCTGTTTTTT. This chain uses TRBV24-1 with TRBJ2-2; D assignment may be TRBD1 or TRBD2 (5 bases each). The CDR3 length is 16 residues. Germline CDR1 is KGHDR and CDR2 is SFDVKD. The ends were cut back, 0 bases at V and 6 bases at J, with 13 bases in the middle.

This clonotype was seen a handful of times. J is TRBJ1-1 and V is TRBV5-1; 10 bases align to TRBD1. J gave up 5 bases and V 4 bases, and 5 bases lay outside the gene matches. CDR1 is SGHRS and CDR2 is YFSETQ in the germline V gene. The CDR3 is made up of 14 amino acids. Written as DNA, the CDR3 is TGCGCCAGCAGCATCCTGGGACAGGGGACTGAAGCTTTCTTT. Protein: CASSILGQGTEAFF.

This clonotype came up many times. The rearrangement joins TRBV7-2 to TRBJ2-6; the D is unclear. The CDR3 has 16 residues. Germline V lookup: CDR1 SGHTA, CDR2 FQGNSA. Trimming left V 2 bases short and J 0 bases short, with 8 bases between. The CDR3 coding sequence is TGTGCCAGCAGCTTACAATACAGCTCTGGGGCCAACGTCCTGACTTTC. It encodes CASSLQYSSGANVLTF.

This clonotype was seen once. The rearrangement links TRBV2 to TRBJ2-4; D may be TRBD2 (5 bases). V was shortened by 11 bases and J by 0 bases, with 14 bases between the two germline ends. The length of the CDR3 is 14 residues. Looked up from germline, CDR1 is SNHLY and CDR2 is FYNNEI. CDR3 sequence: CAGGERLAKNIQYF. DNA for the CDR3: TGTGCCGGTGGGGAGAGACTAGCCAAAAACATTCAGTACTTC. Supplemented by reference TRBV2 and TRBJ2-4, the full variable domain reads EPEVTQTPSHQVTQMGQEVILRCVPISNHLYFYWYRQILGQKVEFLVSFYNNEISEKSEIFDDQFSVERPDGSNFTLKIRSTKLEDSAMYFCAGGERLAKNIQYFGAGTRLSVL.

This sequence joins TRBV5-5 and TRBJ2-7, with TRBD2 matching over 7 bases. This CDR3 has 14 amino acids. CDR1 is SGHKS and CDR2 is YYEKEE in the germline V gene (reference sequence). The junction had 8 bases not matched to a gene; V was cut back by 1 base and J by 7 bases. Here the CDR3 reads CASSLYSGRREQYF. CDR3 DNA: TGTGCCAGCAGCTTGTATTCCGGGAGGAGGGAGCAGTACTTC.

The chain links TRBV30 to TRBJ2-3; D may be TRBD1 (5 bases). The germline V gene has CDR1 GTSNPN and CDR2 SVGIG (reference sequence). The CDR3 is 13 residues long. Trimming pared 5 bases from V and 4 bases from J, leaving 13 bases between. CDR3 sequence (DNA): TGTGCCTGGGCCCAGGGCCAGTCAGATACGCAGTATTTT. This translates into CAWAQGQSDTQYF.

The chain joins TRBV6-5 to TRBJ1-6; 9 positions agree with TRBD1. Germline CDR1 reads MNHEY; CDR2 reads SVGAGI. The CDR3 spans 17 residues. V shed 0 bases, J shed 4 bases, and the junction held 4 bases outside the gene matches. The CDR3 is CASSYSLTGGYNSPLHF. CDR3 in DNA: TGTGCCAGCAGTTACTCTTTGACAGGGGGTTATAATTCACCCCTCCACTTT.

The chain recombines TRBV7-2 with TRBJ2-3, with D possibly matching TRBD2 (6 bases). The V end lost 4 bases, the J end lost 2 bases, and 7 bases lay between the germline ends. Germline V gene lookup returns CDR1 SGHTA and CDR2 FQGNSA. The CDR3 is 13 amino acids. The CDR3: CASSWDFTDTQYF. The CDR3 region has the DNA TGTGCCAGCAGCTGGGACTTCACAGATACGCAGTATTTT.

The chain employs TRBV6-2 or TRBV6-3 and TRBJ2-7, with 8 nucleotides matching TRBD1. V trimming: 4 bases; J trimming: 7 bases; junction bases outside the gene matches: 6. CDR3 length: 13 residues. Germline V gene lookup returns CDR1 MNHEY and CDR2 SVGEGT. CDR3 nucleotide sequence: TGTGCCAGCAGTTTCCAGGGGGCTGGGGAGCAGTACGTC. Its translation: CASSFQGAGEQYV.

The V gene is TRBV9, the J gene TRBJ2-1; 8 nucleotides agree with TRBD2. V shed 4 bases, J shed 10 bases, and the junction held 4 bases outside the gene matches. Germline V gene lookup returns CDR1 SGDLS and CDR2 YYNGEE. The CDR3 extends over 12 amino acids. The CDR3 protein is CASSFLAGEQFF. CDR3 DNA: TGTGCCAGCAGCTTCTTAGCGGGGGAGCAGTTCTTC.

Many counts were recorded for this clonotype. The gene calls are TRBV28 and TRBJ2-7; TRBD2 is a possible D gene (5 bases). From germline, CDR1 is MDHEN and CDR2 SYDVKM. The CDR3 extends over 13 amino acids. V gave up 1 base and J gave up 8 bases, with 12 bases separating them. The CDR3 nucleotides are TGTGCCAGCAGTTTATCCGACTACCCACAGCAGTACGTC. This translates into CASSLSDYPQQYV.

DNA for the CDR3: TGTGCCAGCAGCCCCCCAGGGGCAGACTACAATGAGCAGTTCTTC. Its protein is CASSPPGADYNEQFF. J is TRBJ2-1 and V is TRBV6-5, with a tentative D call TRBD1 (6 bases). The germline V gene encodes CDR1 MNHEY and CDR2 SVGAGI. The CDR3 consists of 15 residues. V lost 6 bases and J 3 bases, leaving 15 bases between the germline ends.

The chain couples TRBV10-3 to TRBJ2-2; D uncertain. This CDR3 has 16 amino acids. Deletions cut 2 bases from V and 1 base from J, with 11 bases between. Germline values: CDR1 ENHRY, CDR2 SYGVKD. The CDR3 DNA reads as TGTGCCATCAGTGAGAGGGCTGTGAGGAACACCGGGGAGCTGTTTTTT. This sequence encodes CAISERAVRNTGELFF.

A few counts support this clonotype. The V gene is TRBV9, the J gene TRBJ2-3, with unresolved D. Looked up from germline, CDR1 is SGDLS and CDR2 is YYNGEE. V was clipped by 0 bases and J by 6 bases, with 5 bases between them. This CDR3 contains 12 residues. The CDR3 coding sequence is TGTGCCAGCAGCGTAGGCCAGGATACGCAGTATTTT. This codes for CASSVGQDTQYF.

In its sample, this clonotype was seen many times. J is TRBJ2-5 and V is TRBV20-1, with 9 bases identical to TRBD2. The CDR3 is 15 residues long. V lost 2 bases, J lost 4 bases, and 8 bases stayed unmatched. Per germline, CDR1 DFQATT and CDR2 SNEGSKA (reference sequence). The CDR3 loop reads CSARTPTAGGETQYF. DNA for the CDR3: TGCAGTGCTAGAACCCCCACAGCGGGGGGAGAGACCCAGTACTTC.

The rearrangement uses TRBV24-1 and TRBJ2-3; tentative D call: TRBD2 (5 bases). The CDR3 is 16 residues long. Per germline, CDR1 KGHDR and CDR2 SFDVKD. V lost 3 bases, J lost 3 bases, and 15 bases lay in between. The CDR3 region has the DNA TGTGCCACCAGTGATCGGGGAAGGAGTGGAACAGATACGCAGTATTTT. It translates to CATSDRGRSGTDTQYF.

This clonotype was found a few times. The gene calls are TRBV30 and TRBJ1-4, with D perhaps matching TRBD1 (6 bases). The germline V and J ends were trimmed by 5 bases and 6 bases, with 22 bases remaining between them. Germline loops: CDR1 GTSNPN, CDR2 SVGIG (reference sequence). The CDR3 is made up of 16 amino acids. CDR3 protein: CAWYTGKGLGDEKLFF. The CDR3 bases are TGTGCCTGGTACACAGGGAAAGGCCTCGGGGATGAAAAACTGTTTTTT.

The sample holds a few counts of this clonotype. This chain links TRBV4-3 with TRBJ2-1; 8 bases line up with TRBD2. The CDR3 totals 17 residues. Per germline, CDR1 LGHNA and CDR2 YSLEER. With 0 bases clipped from V and 3 bases from J, the junction kept 7 bases outside the gene matches. CDR3 bases: TGCGCCAGCAGCCAAGACAGTATTAGCGGGATCTACAATGAGCAGTTCTTC. Translating gives CASSQDSISGIYNEQFF.

V usage is TRBV18 and J usage is TRBJ1-2; TRBD1 might be the D (5 bases). Trimming pared 8 bases from V and 2 bases from J, leaving 12 bases between. Germline V gene data show CDR1 as KGHSH and CDR2 as LQKENI. CDR3 length equals 13 residues. CDR3 nucleotides: TGTGCCAGCCGGGGGGACGGCAACTATGGCTACACCTTC. Amino acids: CASRGDGNYGYTF.

The V and J genes are TRBV7-9 and TRBJ2-2; a weak D match, TRBD2 (6 bases). Germline V gene lookup returns CDR1 SEHNR and CDR2 FQNEAQ (reference sequence). This CDR3 spans 13 amino acids. V lost 6 bases, J lost 2 bases, and 7 bases lay in between. CDR3 DNA: TGTGCCAGCAGTGCGGGAAACACCGGGGAGCTGTTTTTT. Translated, it gives CASSAGNTGELFF.

This chain joins TRBV18 and TRBJ2-1, with TRBD1 as a possible D gene (6 bases). CDR1 KGHSH and CDR2 LQKENI come from the germline V gene. This CDR3 is 13 amino acids long. Trimming removed 4 bases at V and 4 bases at J, with 8 bases between. The CDR3 coding sequence is TGTGCCAGCTCACACGGACAGTACAATGAGCAGTTCTTC. Its translation: CASSHGQYNEQFF.

This clonotype was observed a handful of times. The rearrangement uses TRBV6-2 or TRBV6-3 and TRBJ2-2; 8 positions match TRBD2. V shed 4 bases, J shed 9 bases, and the junction held 10 bases outside the gene matches. This CDR3 region has 15 residues. In germline, CDR1 is MNHEY, CDR2 SVGEGT. In DNA form, the CDR3 reads TGTGCCAGCAGTTTGACCGGGACTAGTAACCGGGAGCTGTTTTTT. The encoded protein is CASSLTGTSNRELFF.

This clonotype was detected only a few times. The V call is TRBV10-1, the J call TRBJ2-3; maybe TRBD2 (6 bases). Germline assignment: CDR1 WNHNN and CDR2 SYGVQD (reference sequence). CDR3 size: 15 residues. Trimming removed 1 base at V and 3 bases at J, with 11 bases between. CDR3 amino acids: CASSELQSGTDTQYF. Written as DNA, the CDR3 is TGCGCCAGCAGTGAGTTACAGAGCGGGACAGATACGCAGTATTTT.

This clonotype turned up a few times. The V and J genes are TRBV7-9 and TRBJ2-3; D not certain. The CDR3 loop spans 14 amino acids. Germline V lookup: CDR1 SEHNR, CDR2 FQNEAQ (reference sequence). Trimming left V 5 bases short and J 1 base short, with 10 bases between. The CDR3 here is CASSMSIGTDTQYF. As DNA, the CDR3 is TGTGCCAGCAGCATGAGTATCGGCACAGATACGCAGTATTTT.

The rearrangement uses TRBV6-6 and TRBJ1-1, with a possible D match to TRBD1 (5 bases). Germline V gene lookup returns CDR1 MNHNY and CDR2 SVGAGI (reference sequence). There are 14 residues in the CDR3. Trimming took 2 bases from V and 1 from J, leaving 8 bases between them. CDR3 sequence (DNA): TGTGCCAGCAGTTACGTGACAGCGAACACTGAAGCTTTCTTT. Translating it yields CASSYVTANTEAFF.

This clonotype came up many times. This chain links TRBV12-3 or TRBV12-4 with TRBJ2-5; 7 positions agree with TRBD2. V gave up 0 bases and J gave up 5 bases; unmatched junction bases: 3. CDR3 length equals 14 residues. This CDR3 reads CASSLAGGEETQYF. CDR3 nucleotides: TGTGCCAGCAGTTTAGCGGGGGGGGAGGAGACCCAGTACTTC.

This chain links TRBV20-1 with TRBJ1-2, with D uncertain. Trimming took 3 bases from V and 8 from J, leaving 19 bases between them. The CDR3 is made up of 14 amino acids. Per the germline V gene, CDR1 is DFQATT and CDR2 is SNEGSKA (reference sequence). The CDR3 DNA follows: TGCAGTGCTAGGGTTGGCGGCGGTTATTCGGGCTACACCTTC. Protein sequence: CSARVGGGYSGYTF.

The gene calls are TRBV6-6 and TRBJ2-7; TRBD1 matches 9 bases. The CDR3 is 15 amino acids. Trimming at V came to 2 bases and at J to 3 bases, leaving 5 bases not matched to a gene. Looked up from germline, CDR1 is MNHNY and CDR2 is SVGAGI (reference sequence). The CDR3 sequence: CASSYPTGGNYEQYV. The CDR3 DNA reads TGTGCCAGCAGTTACCCGACAGGGGGGAACTACGAGCAGTACGTC.

This chain joins TRBV7-2 and TRBJ2-3; 12 nucleotides line up with TRBD2. CDR1 is SGHTA, CDR2 FQGNSA, per germline. Losses at the gene ends were 6 bases for V and 2 bases for J; bases not matched to a gene: 3. The CDR3 covers 15 residues. Here the CDR3 reads CASRRLAGDTDTQYF. In DNA, the CDR3 is TGTGCCAGCAGAAGACTAGCGGGGGACACAGATACGCAGTATTTT.

CDR3 DNA sequence: TGTGCCAGCAAAGGGGGGTTTCGGCAGGCTGAAAACTATGGCTACACCTTC. The encoded protein is CASKGGFRQAENYGYTF. V is TRBV6-2 or TRBV6-3 and J is TRBJ1-2; a possible D gene is TRBD1 (6 bases). The CDR3 spans 17 residues. Trimming took 7 bases from V and 2 from J, leaving 23 bases between them. The germline CDR1 and CDR2 sequences are MNHEY and SVGEGT.

This chain uses TRBV6-2 or TRBV6-3 with TRBJ2-5; D is tentatively TRBD1 or TRBD2 (5 bases each). The CDR3 extends over 15 amino acids. Trimming cost V 5 bases and J 1 base, with 14 bases left between them. Germline CDR1 reads MNHEY; CDR2 reads SVGEGT. CDR3: CASSTPGTSQETQYF. CDR3 nucleotides: TGTGCCAGCAGTACACCCGGGACGAGCCAAGAGACCCAGTACTTC.